Here is one T cell receptor (beta chain) with its context. The data are from a study of T cells after yellow fever vaccination. TCRdb passed the 5' RACE reads through MiXCR, listing each CDR3 protein once. Here the sample spans around 550,000 distinct CDR3 sequences, about 19% being singletons. The starting material was PBMCs, obtained 15 days after the yellow fever booster vaccination. This TCR was recovered from a man aged 25 to 45 who received the YFV17D yellow fever vaccine.

The CDR3 nucleotides read TGTGCCAGCAGTTTAAGCGTTCCTAGCGGATCCTACGAGCAGTACTTC. Protein product: CASSLSVPSGSYEQYF. V and J are TRBV27 and TRBJ2-7; 7 bases map to TRBD2. Germline lookup yields CDR1 MNHEY and CDR2 SMNVEV (reference sequence). The CDR3 runs 16 residues. J gave up 1 base and V 2 bases, and 8 bases lay outside the gene matches.